One and the same sample provided the 20 T cell receptor beta chains below, sequenced in a study of blood T cell repertoires in COVID-19. Sequencing was performed with immunoSEQ multiplex PCR; in TCRdb, only in-frame clones are kept and a portion is missing. The repertoire holds over 200,000 clones, with approximately 87% as singletons. The sample taken for sequencing was PBMCs or T cells enriched from blood (not recorded which). These receptors all stem from a woman aged 45-59 years in a cohort exposed to, infected with or recovered from COVID-19 (not recorded which).

For the CDR3, the DNA is TGTGCCAGCAGCCAAGATTGGGGCAGGGGGCAAGGCTACACCTTC. Translated: CASSQDWGRGQGYTF. The V call is TRBV14, the J call TRBJ1-2; 8 bases align to TRBD1. Germline CDR1 and CDR2: SGHDN and FVKESK. J gave up 8 bases and V 0 bases, and 8 bases lay outside the gene matches. This CDR3 region has 15 residues. The variable domain in full, completed from reference TRBV14 and TRBJ1-2, reads EAGVTQFPSHSVIEKGQTVTLRCDPISGHDNLYWYRRVMGKEIKFLLHFVKESKQDESGMPNNRFLAERTGGTYSTLKVQPAELEDSGVYFCASSQDWGRGQGYTFGSGTRLTVV.

The rearrangement uses TRBV27 and TRBJ2-1, with 9 nucleotides matching TRBD1. The CDR3 sequence is 18 residues long. CDR1 and CDR2 (germline): MNHEY, SMNVEV (reference sequence). After removal of 4 bases from V and 6 bases from J, the junction contained 16 bases not matched to a gene. The CDR3 protein is CASSYRIPGQGTSNEQFF. The CDR3 nucleotides read TGTGCCAGCAGTTACCGAATCCCGGGACAGGGAACTAGCAATGAGCAGTTCTTC.

The rearrangement uses TRBV19 and TRBJ2-1; perhaps TRBD1 as D (5 bases). V lost 5 bases to trimming and J lost 0 bases, with 14 bases between them. The V gene's germline CDR1 is LNHDA and CDR2 SQIVND (reference sequence). The CDR3 covers 16 residues. DNA of the CDR3: TGTGCCAGTAGTTACTGGACATCCAACTCCTACAATGAGCAGTTCTTC. Amino acid sequence: CASSYWTSNSYNEQFF.

This clone was observed a few times. The chain is built from TRBV4-2 and TRBJ1-4; TRBD1 is a possible D gene (5 bases). The V end lost 4 bases, the J end lost 2 bases, and 20 bases lay between the germline ends. There are 18 residues in the CDR3. Germline lookup yields CDR1 LGHNA and CDR2 YNFKEQ. Written as DNA, the CDR3 is TGTGCCAGCAGCCCCCTGGGGGAGGGCGGTATGACTAATGAAAAACTGTTTTTT. It specifies CASSPLGEGGMTNEKLFF.

CDR3 amino acids: CASSQSGDSSNTGELFF. In nucleotides, the CDR3 is TGTGCCAGCAGCCAGAGTGGGGACAGTTCGAACACCGGGGAGCTGTTTTTT. The chain links TRBV7-3 to TRBJ2-2; 7 bases are shared with TRBD1. V shed 5 bases and J 0 bases; nucleotides not matched to a gene: 9. Germline V CDR1 and CDR2: SGHTA, FQGTGA. The CDR3 runs to 17 residues.

CDR3: CASSSGTGADTQYF. Written as DNA, the CDR3 is TGTGCCAGCAGCTCCGGGACAGGGGCAGATACGCAGTATTTT. The chain recombines TRBV5-4 with TRBJ2-3, with TRBD1 identical over 10 bases. The CDR3 sequence is 14 residues long. Germline CDR1 and CDR2: SGHNT and YYREEE (reference sequence). Trimming took 3 bases from V and 4 from J; bases not matched to a gene: 2.

J is TRBJ2-3 and V is TRBV27, with 8 bases fitting TRBD2. The CDR3 length is 16 residues. Trimming at V came to 6 bases and at J to 3 bases, leaving 11 bases not matched to a gene. Germline CDR1 MNHEY, CDR2 SMNVEV (reference sequence). The CDR3 sequence: CASRAGSSGGTDTQYF. CDR3 bases: TGTGCCAGCAGGGCAGGATCAAGCGGGGGTACAGATACGCAGTATTTT.

By share, this clone ranks as medium-sized. The CDR3 region is CASSESATGDNEQFF. The CDR3, as DNA: TGTGCCAGCAGTGAATCCGCGACAGGGGACAATGAGCAGTTCTTC. V usage is TRBV25-1 and J usage is TRBJ2-1; 8 nucleotides agree with TRBD1. The CDR3 runs to 15 residues. With V trimmed by 1 base and J by 5 bases, 4 bases remained unmatched. Germline lookup yields CDR1 MGHDK and CDR2 SYGVNS.

This chain connects TRBV6-6 to TRBJ1-2; D not resolved. The CDR3 is made up of 12 amino acids. Germline CDR1 and CDR2: MNHNY and SVGAGI (reference sequence). Trimming pared 4 bases from V and 6 bases from J, leaving 9 bases between. The CDR3 region has the DNA TGTGCCAGCAGTTTGTCAGATAATGGCTACACCTTC. This encodes CASSLSDNGYTF.

The genes are TRBV5-4 and TRBJ1-2, with 8 bases fitting TRBD1. Germline lookup yields CDR1 SGHNT and CDR2 YYREEE (reference sequence). This CDR3 has 15 amino acids. The junction had 7 bases not matched to a gene; V was cut back by 3 bases and J by 3 bases. CDR3 in amino acids: CASSYGQGLDYGYTF. The CDR3 DNA is TGTGCCAGCAGCTACGGACAGGGATTGGACTATGGCTACACCTTC.

This clone turned up a few times. The rearrangement links TRBV6-4 to TRBJ1-6; 8 nucleotides line up with TRBD1. Trimming removed 4 bases from V and 9 bases from J; junction bases left unmatched: 5. From germline, CDR1 is MRHNA and CDR2 SNTAGT. The CDR3 is 14 amino acids. In nucleotides, the CDR3 is TGTGCCAGCAGTGTGGCAGGGGGCGTTTCACCCCTCCACTTT. Protein: CASSVAGGVSPLHF.

In DNA, the CDR3 is TGTGCCAGCAGCTTGGCTGGACTAGCGGGGGCCTACGAGCAGTACTTC. It specifies CASSLAGLAGAYEQYF. V usage is TRBV5-5 and J usage is TRBJ2-7; 13 nucleotides agree with TRBD2. J was trimmed by 2 bases and V by 0 bases; bases with no gene match: 2. The CDR3 consists of 16 residues. Per germline, CDR1 SGHKS and CDR2 YYEKEE (reference sequence).

This chain links TRBV7-2 with TRBJ1-2, with TRBD1 identical over 7 bases. The CDR3 is made up of 16 amino acids. The germline gives CDR1 SGHTA, CDR2 FQGNSA. After removal of 5 bases from V and 8 bases from J, the junction contained 17 bases not matched to a gene. The CDR3 loop reads CASSPYNPDGQAGYTF. The CDR3, as DNA: TGTGCCAGCAGCCCGTACAATCCGGATGGACAGGCGGGCTACACCTTC.

The chain is built from TRBV5-1 and TRBJ1-4, with no clear D. The CDR3 length is 17 residues. Germline CDR1 is SGHRS and CDR2 is YFSETQ. The V end lost 4 bases, the J end lost 4 bases, and 20 bases lay between the germline ends. The CDR3 protein is CASSPPTFSGLNEKLFF. The CDR3, as DNA: TGCGCCAGCAGCCCACCGACATTTTCTGGGCTTAATGAAAAACTGTTTTTT.

The chain uses TRBV27 and TRBJ1-5; 8 bases map to TRBD1. The trim removed 5 bases at V and 2 bases at J, leaving 8 bases unmatched. This CDR3 contains 16 residues. CDR1 is MNHEY and CDR2 is SMNVEV in the germline V gene (reference sequence). The CDR3 region has the DNA TGTGCCAGCAGTCCGAGACAGGGGACCGGCAATCAGCCCCAGCATTTT. Residues: CASSPRQGTGNQPQHF.

This clone has a handful of counts. V and J are TRBV5-1 and TRBJ1-2, with TRBD1 identical over 9 bases. V was clipped by 0 bases and J by 5 bases; unmatched bases: 5. CDR1 is SGHRS, CDR2 YFSETQ, per germline. CDR3 length: 15 amino acids. The CDR3 spells CASSLGTGQGYGYTF. CDR3 sequence (DNA): TGCGCCAGCAGCTTGGGTACGGGACAGGGTTATGGCTACACCTTC.

The V and J genes are TRBV18 and TRBJ1-6; a possible D gene is TRBD1 (6 bases). The CDR3 totals 13 residues. V was pared by 8 bases and J by 10 bases, with 15 bases between. CDR1 is KGHSH, CDR2 LQKENI, per germline. The CDR3 DNA follows: TGTGCCAGCACCAAGGACAGACTCTCACCCCTCCACTTT. This gives the protein CASTKDRLSPLHF.

The chain recombines TRBV7-9 with TRBJ2-7, with TRBD1 matching over 9 bases. CDR3 length: 14 residues. Germline loops: CDR1 SEHNR, CDR2 FQNEAQ (reference sequence). Trimming took 5 bases from V and 7 from J; bases not matched to a gene: 9. CDR3 DNA sequence: TGTGCCAGCAGCCCACAACAGGGGGCGTATGAGCAGTACTTC. Translation gives CASSPQQGAYEQYF.

The gene calls are TRBV27 and TRBJ1-2; D remains unclear. CDR1 is MNHEY and CDR2 is SMNVEV in the germline V gene (reference sequence). The CDR3 has 15 amino acids. V lost 4 bases to trimming and J lost 2 bases, with 14 bases between them. CDR3 DNA sequence: TGTGCCAGCAGTTCATCCCTCCCAGGAAACTATGGCTACACCTTC. This sequence encodes CASSSSLPGNYGYTF.

V gene TRBV18 combines with J gene TRBJ1-2; TRBD1 matches at 7 bases. J lost 8 bases, V lost 3 bases, and 3 bases had no gene match. CDR1 and CDR2 (germline): KGHSH, LQKENI. This CDR3 has 12 amino acids. The CDR3 here is CASSPTGNGYTF. CDR3 in DNA: TGTGCCAGCTCACCGACAGGGAACGGCTACACCTTC.